The 32 T cell receptor beta chains given below trace back to one sample, sequenced in a study of CD8 T cells in Susac syndrome. It was with random hexamers that roughly 0.5 to 1 ug RNA was reverse transcribed. MiXCR, applied by TCRdb to the immunoSEQ multiplex PCR reads, yields one record per CDR3 protein. The sample shows about 76,000 distinct CDR3 sequences, approximately 93% of them seen only once. The source material was CD8+ T cells from PBMCs. The source of these receptors is a human donor with Susac syndrome.

V and J are TRBV24-1 and TRBJ2-7, with 12 bases identical to TRBD2. CDR1 and CDR2 from the germline V gene are KGHDR and SFDVKD. The J segment lost 4 bases and the V segment lost 1 base, leaving 4 bases of the junction unmatched. The CDR3 contains 16 residues. Here the CDR3 reads CATSDFPGTSGYEQYF. CDR3 sequence (DNA): TGTGCCACCAGTGATTTCCCCGGGACTAGCGGGTACGAGCAGTACTTC.

The chain employs TRBV29-1 and TRBJ2-7; TRBD1 agrees at 8 bases. Looked up from germline, CDR1 is SQVTM and CDR2 is ANQGSEA. The CDR3 has 18 amino acids. Trimming removed 0 bases from V and 0 bases from J; junction bases left unmatched: 13. The CDR3 is CSVEDQGTVTGASYEQYF. In nucleotides, the CDR3 is TGCAGCGTTGAAGATCAGGGCACGGTGACAGGGGCCTCCTACGAGCAGTACTTC.

This clonotype was detected only once. The V gene is TRBV6-5, the J gene TRBJ1-5; D gene uncertain. Germline CDR1 and CDR2: MNHEY and SVGAGI. This CDR3 is 18 amino acids long. V lost 3 bases, J lost 0 bases, and 18 bases lay in between. The DNA for the CDR3 is TGTGCCAGCAGTTATTCGATGGAGTCCAGGATTAGCAATCAGCCCCAGCATTTT. Its translation is CASSYSMESRISNQPQHF.

A note on this clonotype: The junction shows a germline mismatch at one end, possibly a read error. The chain joins TRBV12-3 or TRBV12-4 to TRBJ1-2; no firm D call. This CDR3 comprises 8 residues. The chain's CDR3 is CASSDHLF. The CDR3 nucleotides are TGTGCCAGCAGTGATCATCTCTTC.

Only one count was recorded for this clonotype. The CDR3 region is CASSIVKEADTQYF. In DNA, the CDR3 is TGTGCCAGTAGTATAGTTAAAGAGGCAGATACGCAGTATTTT. This chain connects TRBV19 to TRBJ2-3; D call uncertain. Trimming stripped 1 base from V and 4 bases from J, with 9 bases between. This CDR3 region has 14 residues. Germline V CDR1 and CDR2: LNHDA, SQIVND (reference sequence).

The J gene is TRBJ2-7, the V gene TRBV28; D may match TRBD1 or TRBD2 (6 bases each). The CDR3 consists of 15 residues. V was clipped by 8 bases and J by 6 bases, with 23 bases between them. CDR1 MDHEN and CDR2 SYDVKM come from the germline V gene. CDR3 in amino acids: CASGPTLGRGGEQYF. The CDR3 DNA is TGTGCCAGCGGCCCGACTTTGGGCAGGGGAGGCGAGCAGTACTTC.

The rearrangement joins TRBV15 to TRBJ2-4, with D perhaps TRBD1 or TRBD2 (5 bases each). CDR3 length: 18 amino acids. The V gene's germline CDR1 is LNHNV and CDR2 YYDKDF (reference sequence). V was pared by 0 bases and J by 3 bases, with 18 bases between. The CDR3 loop reads CATSRDPPAPGRKNIQYF. In DNA, the CDR3 is TGTGCCACCAGCAGAGATCCCCCAGCTCCGGGACGCAAAAACATTCAGTACTTC.

The V and J genes are TRBV6-2 or TRBV6-3 and TRBJ1-1; maybe TRBD1 (6 bases). This CDR3 contains 11 residues. The ends were cut back, 6 bases at V and 7 bases at J, with 9 bases in the middle. Germline V lookup: CDR1 MNHEY, CDR2 SVGEGT. The CDR3 DNA follows: TGTGCCAGCAGCGACAGGTTTGAAGCTTTCTTT. Protein product: CASSDRFEAFF.

V gene TRBV11-2 combines with J gene TRBJ2-3, with 7 bases identical to TRBD2. The CDR3 contains 16 residues. Germline CDR1 SGHAT, CDR2 FQNNGV. J was trimmed by 5 bases and V by 5 bases; bases with no gene match: 13. This CDR3 reads CASSPLGGRGVDTQYF. DNA for the CDR3: TGTGCCAGCAGCCCGCTGGGGGGACGGGGGGTAGATACGCAGTATTTT. Supplemented by reference TRBV11-2 and TRBJ2-3, the full variable domain reads EAGVAQSPRYKIIEKRQSVAFWCNPISGHATLYWYQQILGQGPKLLIQFQNNGVVDDSQLPKDRFSAERLKGVDSTLKIQPAKLEDSAVYLCASSPLGGRGVDTQYFGPGTRLTVL.

This clonotype was found once. This rearrangement joins TRBV6-5 to TRBJ1-1; weak D call: TRBD1 (6 bases). The CDR3 is 13 amino acids. Per germline, CDR1 MNHEY and CDR2 SVGAGI. V lost 5 bases and J lost 2, with 9 bases in between. This chain's CDR3 is CASSDRSNTEAFF. The CDR3 coding sequence is TGTGCCAGCAGTGACAGGTCCAACACTGAAGCTTTCTTT.

The chain combines TRBV20-1 with TRBJ2-1, with 10 nucleotides matching TRBD2. Germline V gene lookup returns CDR1 DFQATT and CDR2 SNEGSKA (reference sequence). J lost 3 bases, V lost 4 bases, and 9 bases had no gene match. The CDR3 consists of 16 residues. CDR3 amino acids: CSATGRAGGRYNEQFF. The CDR3 bases are TGCAGTGCTACCGGGAGAGCGGGGGGGCGCTACAATGAGCAGTTCTTC.

The chain links TRBV16 to TRBJ2-2; 8 nucleotides match TRBD1. The ends lost 2 bases at V and 5 bases at J; junction bases unmatched: 7. This CDR3 spans 16 amino acids. Looked up from germline, CDR1 is KGHSY and CDR2 is FQNENV. The CDR3 loop reads CASSQVGDRRTGELFF. The DNA for the CDR3 is TGTGCCAGCAGCCAAGTCGGGGACAGGAGAACCGGGGAGCTGTTTTTT.

This chain uses TRBV6-7 with TRBJ1-2; no firm D call. TRBV6-7 is flagged as an ORF with uncertain function. The ends were cut back, 4 bases at V and 2 bases at J, with 11 bases in the middle. The CDR3 consists of 14 residues. The chain's CDR3 is CASSSPDSNYGYTF. The CDR3 DNA follows: TGTGCCAGCAGTTCCCCGGACTCAAACTATGGCTACACCTTC.

J is TRBJ1-1 and V is TRBV9; no definite D call. V lost 1 base, J lost 0 bases, and 4 bases lay in between. This CDR3 is 13 amino acids long. Looked up from germline, CDR1 is SGDLS and CDR2 is YYNGEE. CDR3 in DNA: TGTGCCAGCAGCGTACACATGAACACTGAAGCTTTCTTT. This gives the protein CASSVHMNTEAFF.

This chain connects TRBV5-1 to TRBJ2-7; no clear D. Trimming removed 4 bases at V and 2 bases at J, with 16 bases between. CDR1 and CDR2 (germline): SGHRS, YFSETQ. This CDR3 is built from 15 residues. CDR3 loop: CASSPDATAPYEQYF. The CDR3 bases are TGCGCCAGCAGCCCCGACGCGACGGCACCCTACGAGCAGTACTTC.

The chain uses TRBV25-1 and TRBJ2-7; tentatively, D is TRBD1 or TRBD2 (5 bases each). The CDR3 is 11 amino acids. The ends were cut back, 10 bases at V and 4 bases at J, with 11 bases in the middle. The germline gives CDR1 MGHDK, CDR2 SYGVNS. Here the CDR3 reads CATGTPYEQYF. The CDR3 bases are TGTGCCACCGGGACCCCTTACGAGCAGTACTTC.

The rearrangement joins TRBV19 to TRBJ1-1, with D perhaps matching TRBD1 (6 bases). V was clipped by 8 bases and J by 0 bases, with 16 bases between them. The CDR3 runs to 15 residues. CDR1 is LNHDA, CDR2 SQIVND, per germline (reference sequence). The CDR3 region is CASANGQRLNTEAFF. The CDR3 DNA reads TGTGCCAGTGCTAACGGACAGAGACTGAACACTGAAGCTTTCTTT.

This clonotype appeared once. The chain has TRBV3-1 and TRBJ2-5, with D unresolved. The CDR3 runs 12 residues. CDR1 and CDR2 from the germline V gene are LGHDT and YNNKEL (reference sequence). V dropped 1 base and J dropped 5 bases, with 5 bases sitting between them. The CDR3 sequence is CASSQVWETQYF. The CDR3 DNA follows: TGTGCCAGCAGCCAAGTTTGGGAGACCCAGTACTTC.

The V and J genes are TRBV2 and TRBJ2-3, with 8 positions matching TRBD2. Germline lookup yields CDR1 SNHLY and CDR2 FYNNEI. V gave up 4 bases and J gave up 11 bases; unmatched junction bases: 2. The CDR3 covers 11 residues. The DNA of the CDR3 is TGTGCCAGCAGTGTACGGGGGGGGCAGTATTTT. Translated, it gives CASSVRGGQYF.

V is TRBV28 and J is TRBJ2-1, with 7 bases aligning to TRBD2. The V gene end was trimmed by 6 bases and the J gene end by 9 bases; junction bases not matched to a gene: 17. The CDR3 has 16 residues. Germline CDR1 and CDR2: MDHEN and SYDVKM. CDR3 bases: TGTGCCAGCAGCTCCCTTATGCTTCGGGAGGAGGCTGAGCAGTTCTTC. Its protein product is CASSSLMLREEAEQFF. Complete variable domain (other parts from reference TRBV28 and TRBJ2-1): DVKVTQSSRYLVKRTGEKVFLECVQDMDHENMFWYRQDPGLGLRLIYFSYDVKMKEKGDIPEGYSVSREKKERFSLILESASTNQTSMYLCASSSLMLREEAEQFFGPGTRLTVL.

The CDR3 sequence: CSAGAAGGRADTQYF. Written as DNA, the CDR3 is TGCAGTGCTGGAGCTGCGGGAGGGAGGGCAGATACGCAGTATTTT. The chain has TRBV20-1 and TRBJ2-3; 9 nucleotides match TRBD2. CDR1 and CDR2 (germline): DFQATT, SNEGSKA (reference sequence). J gave up 4 bases and V 5 bases, and 10 bases lay outside the gene matches. The CDR3 is made up of 15 amino acids.

The CDR3, as DNA: TGTGCCACCAGCAGAGATACAGACAATACCTACGAGCAGTACTTC. It yields the protein CATSRDTDNTYEQYF. The genes are TRBV15 and TRBJ2-7; D not resolved. The CDR3 consists of 15 residues. Germline V lookup: CDR1 LNHNV, CDR2 YYDKDF (reference sequence). Trimming left V 0 bases short and J 2 bases short, with 11 bases between.

Worth noting for this clonotype: Sequence at one end of the junction differs from germline and may be a read error. This chain links TRBV4-1 with TRBJ2-7; the D is unclear. The germline CDR1 and CDR2 sequences are MGHRA and YSYEKL. CDR3 length: 16 amino acids. CDR3 DNA: TGCGCCAGCAACCAAGGATGGCAGGTGTTTCCCTACGAGCAGTACTTC. Protein product: CASNQGWQVFPYEQYF.

The chain carries TRBV2 and TRBJ2-2, with a weak D call TRBD2 (5 bases). The CDR3 is 15 residues long. V lost 1 base to trimming and J lost 2 bases, with 8 bases between them. CDR1 and CDR2 from the germline V gene are SNHLY and FYNNEI. CDR3 loop: CASSEGTANTGELFF. The DNA for the CDR3 is TGTGCCAGCAGTGAAGGGACTGCTAACACCGGGGAGCTGTTTTTT.

V gene TRBV28 combines with J gene TRBJ2-7; no reliable D call. From germline, CDR1 is MDHEN and CDR2 SYDVKM. The CDR3 totals 11 residues. With 1 base removed from V and 5 bases from J, the gap between germline ends came to 3 bases. The CDR3 DNA is TGTGCCAGCAGTTTATTGGACGAGCAGTACTTC. Protein: CASSLLDEQYF.

This clonotype was counted a single time. The rearrangement joins TRBV19 to TRBJ1-1; no firm D call. Deletions cut 8 bases from V and 5 bases from J, with 15 bases between. In germline, CDR1 is LNHDA, CDR2 SQIVND (reference sequence). CDR3 length: 13 residues. The CDR3 loop reads CASGAGIWTEAFF. The CDR3 nucleotides are TGTGCCAGTGGCGCGGGAATCTGGACTGAAGCTTTCTTT.

This chain connects TRBV4-3 to TRBJ2-5; 7 bases align to TRBD1. V lost 4 bases and J lost 2; bases outside the gene matches: 7. CDR1 LGHNA and CDR2 YSLEER come from the germline V gene. The CDR3 consists of 15 residues. In DNA, the CDR3 is TGCGCCAGCAGCCGGGGAACAGGGGTTCAAGAGACCCAGTACTTC. This codes for CASSRGTGVQETQYF.

The chain couples TRBV13 to TRBJ2-7, with TRBD1 matching 10 bases. This CDR3 comprises 14 residues. With 5 bases clipped from V and 6 bases from J, the junction kept 7 bases outside the gene matches. Germline V gene lookup returns CDR1 PRHDT and CDR2 FYEKMQ (reference sequence). CDR3 sequence: CASSPGTGAVEQYF. The CDR3 DNA follows: TGTGCCAGCAGCCCCGGGACAGGGGCCGTCGAGCAGTACTTC.

The chain is built from TRBV20-1 and TRBJ1-1, with TRBD1 identical over 8 bases. The germline V gene has CDR1 DFQATT and CDR2 SNEGSKA (reference sequence). J was trimmed by 4 bases and V by 3 bases; bases with no gene match: 10. The CDR3 is made up of 15 amino acids. The CDR3 DNA reads TGCAGTGCTAGGGGTAACAGGGGGTCGCCCACTGAAGCTTTCTTT. Translating it yields CSARGNRGSPTEAFF.

The gene calls are TRBV2 and TRBJ2-2; tentatively, D is TRBD1 (6 bases). V was trimmed by 10 bases and J by 1 base, leaving 13 bases between them. This CDR3 has 14 residues. Looked up from germline, CDR1 is SNHLY and CDR2 is FYNNEI. The CDR3: CAIGKQGNTGELFF. In DNA form, the CDR3 reads TGTGCCATCGGTAAACAGGGGAACACCGGGGAGCTGTTTTTT.

The V gene is TRBV29-1, the J gene TRBJ2-3; TRBD2 matches at 12 bases. Looked up from germline, CDR1 is SQVTM and CDR2 is ANQGSEA. The CDR3 length is 16 residues. Trimming at V came to 2 bases and at J to 4 bases, leaving 7 bases not matched to a gene. The DNA for the CDR3 is TGCAGCGTTGAATCCCTGACTAGCGGGAGTTCAGATACGCAGTATTTT. It encodes CSVESLTSGSSDTQYF.

The chain employs TRBV20-1 and TRBJ2-7; a possible D gene is TRBD2 (6 bases). The germline V gene encodes CDR1 DFQATT and CDR2 SNEGSKA (reference sequence). The ends were cut back, 1 base at V and 3 bases at J, with 13 bases in the middle. This CDR3 is built from 14 residues. CDR3 sequence: CSARAGSGNYEQYF. The CDR3 nucleotides are TGCAGTGCTAGAGCCGGTAGCGGAAACTACGAGCAGTACTTC.